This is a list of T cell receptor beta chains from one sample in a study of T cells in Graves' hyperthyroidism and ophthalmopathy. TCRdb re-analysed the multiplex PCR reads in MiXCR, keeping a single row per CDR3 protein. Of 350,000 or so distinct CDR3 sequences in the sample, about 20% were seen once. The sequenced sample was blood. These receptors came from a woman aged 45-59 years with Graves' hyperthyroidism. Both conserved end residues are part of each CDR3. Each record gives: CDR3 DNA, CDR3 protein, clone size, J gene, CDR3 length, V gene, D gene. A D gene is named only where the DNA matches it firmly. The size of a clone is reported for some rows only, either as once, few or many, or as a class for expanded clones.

DNA: TGCGCCAGCAGCCAAGCCCACAGGTCAAAGGGTGAAGCTTTCTTT
CDR3: CASSQAHRSKGEAFF
size: -
J: TRBJ1-1
length: 15
V: TRBV4-1
D: -

DNA: TGTGCCAGCAGCCTCCTTTGGAGGGGGAGGGAGACCCAGTACTTC
CDR3: CASSLLWRGRETQYF
size: -
J: TRBJ2-5
length: 15
V: TRBV6-2/TRBV6-3
D: -

DNA: TGTGCCAGCAGTCCTAACTTTGTGGGTGATGAAGCTTTCTTT
CDR3: CASSPNFVGDEAFF
size: -
J: TRBJ1-1
length: 14
V: TRBV25-1
D: -

DNA: TGTGCCAGCTCACCAACGGGTAACTCCTACAATGAGCAGTTCTTC
CDR3: CASSPTGNSYNEQFF
size: -
J: TRBJ2-1
length: 15
V: TRBV18
D: -

DNA: TGCAGCGCCGGACAGGGTATGGGGGTCTCCTACAATGAGCAGTTCTTC
CDR3: CSAGQGMGVSYNEQFF
size: -
J: TRBJ2-1
length: 16
V: TRBV29-1
D: TRBD1

DNA: TGTGCCAGCAGACTATACACAGGGAATCGCCAGCCCCAGCATTTT
CDR3: CASRLYTGNRQPQHF
size: many
J: TRBJ1-5
length: 15
V: TRBV28
D: -

DNA: -
CDR3: CASSFGPGQIAKNIQYF
size: -
J: TRBJ2-4
length: 17
V: TRBV11-2
D: -

DNA: TGCAGTGCTAACACCGCCCGGGACAGGTCAACGGGGGTCTACGAGCAGTACTTC
CDR3: CSANTARDRSTGVYEQYF
size: few
J: TRBJ2-7
length: 18
V: TRBV20-1
D: TRBD1

DNA: TGTGCCAGCAGCCCGGACAGGGGAGGAATATACGAGCAGTACTTC
CDR3: CASSPDRGGIYEQYF
size: few
J: TRBJ2-7
length: 15
V: TRBV27
D: TRBD1

DNA: TGTGCCAGCAGCCTAGGGTCTCTAGCGGGAGTTCATGAGCAGTTCTTC
CDR3: CASSLGSLAGVHEQFF
size: many
J: TRBJ2-1
length: 16
V: TRBV11-2
D: TRBD2

DNA: TGTGCCAGCAGTTTTGACGGGGGCGCAGATACGCAGTATTTT
CDR3: CASSFDGGADTQYF
size: many
J: TRBJ2-3
length: 14
V: TRBV12-3/TRBV12-4
D: -

DNA: TGCAGTGCTAGAGATCCCGCTTTGGCTAACTATGGCTACACCTTC
CDR3: CSARDPALANYGYTF
size: -
J: TRBJ1-2
length: 15
V: TRBV20-1
D: -

DNA: TGTGCCACCCAACAGACAGACTATGGCTACACCTTC
CDR3: CATQQTDYGYTF
size: -
J: TRBJ1-2
length: 12
V: TRBV19
D: -

DNA: TGTGCCAGCAGCCCACTTCGAGGTCGGAATGAGCAGTTCTTC
CDR3: CASSPLRGRNEQFF
size: many
J: TRBJ2-1
length: 14
V: TRBV27
D: -

DNA: TGTGCCAGCAGGATTTTAGCGGGAGGTTACGAGCAGTACTTC
CDR3: CASRILAGGYEQYF
size: many
J: TRBJ2-7
length: 14
V: TRBV6-1
D: TRBD2

DNA: TGTGCCTGGAGTGTACGTTTTGGGGACGAGCAGTACTTC
CDR3: CAWSVRFGDEQYF
size: few
J: TRBJ2-7
length: 13
V: TRBV30
D: -

DNA: TGCAGTGCTAGATCGGGGGGACAGGGATCTGGAAACACCATATATTTT
CDR3: CSARSGGQGSGNTIYF
size: -
J: TRBJ1-3
length: 16
V: TRBV20-1
D: TRBD1

DNA: TGTGCCAGCTCACCAGTAGAGGGCGGGACCCAGTACTTC
CDR3: CASSPVEGGTQYF
size: -
J: TRBJ2-5
length: 13
V: TRBV18
D: -

DNA: TGTGCCAGCAGCTTAGCAGGGGTTGATGAAGCTTTCTTT
CDR3: CASSLAGVDEAFF
size: many
J: TRBJ1-1
length: 13
V: TRBV13
D: -

DNA: TGTGCCAGCAGCTTGTGGTCGGCAGGGCGTACCGGGGAGCTGTTTTTT
CDR3: CASSLWSAGRTGELFF
size: -
J: TRBJ2-2
length: 16
V: TRBV5-8
D: -

DNA: TGCGCCAGCCGCCCTCGACCCCCCACAGATACGCAGTATTTT
CDR3: CASRPRPPTDTQYF
size: many
J: TRBJ2-3
length: 14
V: TRBV5-1
D: -